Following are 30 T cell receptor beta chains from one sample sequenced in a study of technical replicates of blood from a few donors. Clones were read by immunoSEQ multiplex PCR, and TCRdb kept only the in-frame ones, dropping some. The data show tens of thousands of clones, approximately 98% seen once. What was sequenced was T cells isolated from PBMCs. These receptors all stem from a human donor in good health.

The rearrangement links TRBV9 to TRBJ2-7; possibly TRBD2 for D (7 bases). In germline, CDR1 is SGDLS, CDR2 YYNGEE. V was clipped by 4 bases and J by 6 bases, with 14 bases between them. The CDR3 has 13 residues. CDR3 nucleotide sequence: TGTGCCAGCAGCACAGCCGGGGGGCTCGAGCAGTACTTC. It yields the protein CASSTAGGLEQYF.

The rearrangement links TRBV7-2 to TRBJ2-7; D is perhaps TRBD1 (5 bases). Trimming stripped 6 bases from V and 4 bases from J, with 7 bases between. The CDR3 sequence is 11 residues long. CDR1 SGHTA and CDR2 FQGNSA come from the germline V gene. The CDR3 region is CASSDRYEQYF. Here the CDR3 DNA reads TGTGCCAGCAGTGACAGATACGAGCAGTACTTC.

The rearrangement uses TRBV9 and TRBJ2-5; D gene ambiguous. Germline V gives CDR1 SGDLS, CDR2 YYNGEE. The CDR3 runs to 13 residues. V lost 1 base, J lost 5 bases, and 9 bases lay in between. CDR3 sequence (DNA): TGTGCCAGCAGCGTAATCGGTTGGGAGACCCAGTACTTC. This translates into CASSVIGWETQYF.

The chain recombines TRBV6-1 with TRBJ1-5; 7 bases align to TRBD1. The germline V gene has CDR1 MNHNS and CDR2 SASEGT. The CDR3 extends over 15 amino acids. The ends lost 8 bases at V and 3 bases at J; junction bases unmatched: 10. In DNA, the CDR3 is TGTGCCAGCCGGGACAGTGGGGGTTTCAATCAGCCCCAGCATTTT. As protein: CASRDSGGFNQPQHF.

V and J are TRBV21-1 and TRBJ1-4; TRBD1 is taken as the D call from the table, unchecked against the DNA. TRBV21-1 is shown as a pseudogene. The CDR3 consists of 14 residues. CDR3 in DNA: TGTGCCAGCAGCCGGGGCAGGGGAAATGAAAAACTGTTTTTT. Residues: CASSRGRGNEKLFF.

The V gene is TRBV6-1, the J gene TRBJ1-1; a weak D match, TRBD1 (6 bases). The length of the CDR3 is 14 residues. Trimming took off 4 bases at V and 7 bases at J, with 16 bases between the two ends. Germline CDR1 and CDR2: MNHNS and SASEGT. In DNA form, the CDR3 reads TGTGCCAGCAGTGTAAGGGGGTTTTATGGTGAAGCTTTCTTT. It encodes CASSVRGFYGEAFF.

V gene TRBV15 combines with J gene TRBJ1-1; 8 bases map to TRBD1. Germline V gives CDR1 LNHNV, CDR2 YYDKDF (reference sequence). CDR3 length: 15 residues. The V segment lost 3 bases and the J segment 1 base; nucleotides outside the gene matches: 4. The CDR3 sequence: CATSRRTGTNTEAFF. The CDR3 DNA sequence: TGTGCCACCAGCAGGAGGACAGGGACGAACACTGAAGCTTTCTTT.

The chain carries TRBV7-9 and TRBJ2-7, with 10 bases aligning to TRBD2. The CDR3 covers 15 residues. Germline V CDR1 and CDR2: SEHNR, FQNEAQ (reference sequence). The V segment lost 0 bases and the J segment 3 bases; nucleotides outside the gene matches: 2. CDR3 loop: CASSLALAGDYEQYF. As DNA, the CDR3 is TGTGCCAGCAGCTTAGCCCTAGCGGGAGACTACGAGCAGTACTTC.

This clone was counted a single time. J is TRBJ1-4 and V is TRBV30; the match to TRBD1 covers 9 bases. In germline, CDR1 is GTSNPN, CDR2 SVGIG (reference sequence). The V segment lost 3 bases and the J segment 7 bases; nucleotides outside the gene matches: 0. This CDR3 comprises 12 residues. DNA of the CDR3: TGTGCCTGGAGGGACAGGGGTGAAAAACTGTTTTTT. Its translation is CAWRDRGEKLFF.

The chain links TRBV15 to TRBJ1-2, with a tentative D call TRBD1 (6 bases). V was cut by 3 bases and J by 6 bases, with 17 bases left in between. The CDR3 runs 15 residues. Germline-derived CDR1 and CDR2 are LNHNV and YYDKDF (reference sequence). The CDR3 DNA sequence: TGTGCCACCAGCAGGTGGGGAGCAGGGGTGGATGGCTACACCTTC. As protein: CATSRWGAGVDGYTF.

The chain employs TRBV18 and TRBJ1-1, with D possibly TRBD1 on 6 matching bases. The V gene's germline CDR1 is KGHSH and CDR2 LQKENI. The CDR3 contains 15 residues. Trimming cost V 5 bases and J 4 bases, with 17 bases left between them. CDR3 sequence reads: CASSSYRVGSTEAFF. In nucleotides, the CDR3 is TGTGCCAGCTCATCTTACAGGGTGGGGAGCACTGAAGCTTTCTTT.

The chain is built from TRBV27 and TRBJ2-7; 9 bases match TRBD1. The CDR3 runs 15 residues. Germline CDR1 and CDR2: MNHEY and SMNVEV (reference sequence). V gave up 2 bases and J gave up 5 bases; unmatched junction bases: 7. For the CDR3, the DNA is TGTGCCAGCAGTTTACGTCCGGGACAGGGCCACGAGCAGTACTTC. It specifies CASSLRPGQGHEQYF.

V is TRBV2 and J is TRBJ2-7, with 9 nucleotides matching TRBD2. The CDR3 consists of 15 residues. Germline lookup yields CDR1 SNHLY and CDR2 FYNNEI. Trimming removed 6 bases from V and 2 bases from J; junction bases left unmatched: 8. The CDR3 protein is CASSPLTSGTYEQYF. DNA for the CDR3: TGTGCCAGCAGCCCACTGACTAGCGGCACCTACGAGCAGTACTTC.

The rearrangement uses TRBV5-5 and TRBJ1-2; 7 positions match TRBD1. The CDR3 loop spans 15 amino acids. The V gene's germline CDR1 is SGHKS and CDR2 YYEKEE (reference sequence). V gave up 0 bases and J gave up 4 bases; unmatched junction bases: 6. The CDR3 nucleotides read TGTGCCAGCAGCTTGGGAGGACAGGCAGCCTATGGCTACACCTTC. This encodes CASSLGGQAAYGYTF.

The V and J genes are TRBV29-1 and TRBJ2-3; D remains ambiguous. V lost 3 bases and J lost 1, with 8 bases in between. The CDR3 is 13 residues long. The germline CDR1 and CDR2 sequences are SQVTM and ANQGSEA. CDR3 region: CSVDRSGTDTQYF. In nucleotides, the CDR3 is TGCAGCGTTGACAGGTCTGGCACAGATACGCAGTATTTT.

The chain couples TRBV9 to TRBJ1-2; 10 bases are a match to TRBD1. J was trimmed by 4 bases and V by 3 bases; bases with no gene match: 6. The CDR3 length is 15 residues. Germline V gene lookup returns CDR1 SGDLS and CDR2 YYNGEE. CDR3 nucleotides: TGTGCCAGCAGCGCTCGGACAGGGGGTCCCTATGGCTACACCTTC. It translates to CASSARTGGPYGYTF.

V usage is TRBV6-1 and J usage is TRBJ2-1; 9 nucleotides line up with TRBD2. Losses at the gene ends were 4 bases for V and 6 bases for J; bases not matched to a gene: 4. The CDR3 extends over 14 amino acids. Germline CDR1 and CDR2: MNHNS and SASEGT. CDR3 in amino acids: CASSAGLAGNEQFF. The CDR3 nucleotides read TGTGCCAGCAGTGCGGGACTAGCAGGCAATGAGCAGTTCTTC.

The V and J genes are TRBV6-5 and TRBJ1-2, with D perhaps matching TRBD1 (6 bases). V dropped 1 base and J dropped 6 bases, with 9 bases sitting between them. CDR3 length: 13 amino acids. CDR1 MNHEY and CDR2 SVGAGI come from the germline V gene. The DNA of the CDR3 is TGTGCCAGCAGTTACTTTCCAGGGGATGGCTACACCTTC. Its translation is CASSYFPGDGYTF.

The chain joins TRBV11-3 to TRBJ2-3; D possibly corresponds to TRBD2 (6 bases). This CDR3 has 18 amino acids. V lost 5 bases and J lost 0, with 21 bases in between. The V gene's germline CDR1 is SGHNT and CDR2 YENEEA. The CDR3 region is CASSQPSSGLRSTDTQYF. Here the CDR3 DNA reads TGTGCCAGCAGCCAACCTAGTAGCGGTCTTCGGAGCACAGATACGCAGTATTTT.

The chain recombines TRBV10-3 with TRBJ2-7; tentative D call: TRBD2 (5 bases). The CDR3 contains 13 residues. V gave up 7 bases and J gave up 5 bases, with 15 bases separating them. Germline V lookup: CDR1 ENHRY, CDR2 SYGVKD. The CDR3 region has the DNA TGTGCCATCACCCCGGGGAGCGGCAACGAGCAGTACTTC. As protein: CAITPGSGNEQYF.

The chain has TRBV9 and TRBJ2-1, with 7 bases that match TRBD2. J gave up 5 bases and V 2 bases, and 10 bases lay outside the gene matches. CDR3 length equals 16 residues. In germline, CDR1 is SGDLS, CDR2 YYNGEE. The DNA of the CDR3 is TGTGCCAGCAGCGTTAAATCCTGGGGGGGACACAATGAGCAGTTCTTC. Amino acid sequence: CASSVKSWGGHNEQFF.

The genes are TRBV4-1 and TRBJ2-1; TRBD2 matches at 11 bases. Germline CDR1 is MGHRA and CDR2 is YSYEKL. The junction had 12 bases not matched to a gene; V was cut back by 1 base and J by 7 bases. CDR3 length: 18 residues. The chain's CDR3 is CASSQAGRLAGIWNEQFF. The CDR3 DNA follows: TGCGCCAGCAGCCAAGCAGGGCGACTAGCGGGAATTTGGAATGAGCAGTTCTTC.

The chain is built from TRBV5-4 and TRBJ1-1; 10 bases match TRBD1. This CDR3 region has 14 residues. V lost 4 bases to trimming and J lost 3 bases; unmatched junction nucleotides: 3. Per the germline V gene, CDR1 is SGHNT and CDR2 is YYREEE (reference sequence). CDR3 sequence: CASSIDRGHTEAFF. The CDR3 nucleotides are TGTGCCAGCAGCATCGACAGGGGGCACACTGAAGCTTTCTTT.

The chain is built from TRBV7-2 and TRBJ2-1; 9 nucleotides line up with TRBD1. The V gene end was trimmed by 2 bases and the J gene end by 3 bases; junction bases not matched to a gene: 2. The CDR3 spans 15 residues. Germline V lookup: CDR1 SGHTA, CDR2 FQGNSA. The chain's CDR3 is CASSLRQGGYNEQFF. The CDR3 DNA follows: TGTGCCAGCAGCTTAAGACAGGGGGGCTACAATGAGCAGTTCTTC.

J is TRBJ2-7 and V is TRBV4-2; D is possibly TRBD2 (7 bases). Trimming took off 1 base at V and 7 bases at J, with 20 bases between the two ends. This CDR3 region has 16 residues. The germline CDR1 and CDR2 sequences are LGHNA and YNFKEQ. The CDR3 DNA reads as TGTGCCAGCAGCCAAGCCCTCGCGGGGGCCGGGTATGAGCAGTACTTC. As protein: CASSQALAGAGYEQYF.

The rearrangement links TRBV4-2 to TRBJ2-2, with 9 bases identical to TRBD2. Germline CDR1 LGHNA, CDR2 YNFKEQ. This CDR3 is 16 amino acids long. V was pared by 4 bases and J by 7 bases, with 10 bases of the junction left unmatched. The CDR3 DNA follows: TGTGCCAGCAGCCTCATCTTAGCGGGAGAAGGCGGGGAGCTGTTTTTT. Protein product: CASSLILAGEGGELFF.

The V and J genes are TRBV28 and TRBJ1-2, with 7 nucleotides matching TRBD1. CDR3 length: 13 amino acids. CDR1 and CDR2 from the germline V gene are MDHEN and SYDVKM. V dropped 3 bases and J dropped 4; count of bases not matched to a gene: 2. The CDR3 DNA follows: TGTGCCAGCAGTTTGGGGACAGCCTATGGCTACACCTTC. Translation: CASSLGTAYGYTF.

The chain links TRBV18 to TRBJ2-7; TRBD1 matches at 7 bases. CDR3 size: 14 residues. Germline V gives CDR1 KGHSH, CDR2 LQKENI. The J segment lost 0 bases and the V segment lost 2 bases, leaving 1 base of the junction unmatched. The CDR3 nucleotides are TGTGCCAGCTCACCAGGGACAGACTCCTACGAGCAGTACTTC. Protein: CASSPGTDSYEQYF.

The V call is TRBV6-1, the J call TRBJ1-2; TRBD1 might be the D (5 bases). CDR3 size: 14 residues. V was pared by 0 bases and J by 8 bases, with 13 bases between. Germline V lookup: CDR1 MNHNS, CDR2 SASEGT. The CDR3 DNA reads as TGTGCCAGCAGTGAAGCGTTCTTCGGGGGAGGCTACACCTTC. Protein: CASSEAFFGGGYTF.

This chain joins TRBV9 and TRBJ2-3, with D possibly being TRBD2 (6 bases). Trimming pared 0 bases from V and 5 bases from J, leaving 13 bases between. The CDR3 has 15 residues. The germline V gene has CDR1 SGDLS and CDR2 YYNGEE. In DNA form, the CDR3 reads TGTGCCAGCAGCGTAGAAACTAGCAATGGAGATACGCAGTATTTT. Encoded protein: CASSVETSNGDTQYF.